This T cell receptor beta chain was observed in a study of blood T cell repertoires in COVID-19. The wider study: Whether acute or convalescent, the COVID-19 samples came from the United States, Italy and Spain. From T cells, B-cell-depleted T cells, or PBMCs came the material, which was cDNA or gDNA.

Trimming removed 1 base from V and 0 bases from J, with 10 bases in between. The germline V gene has CDR1 MGHRA and CDR2 YSYEKL. The CDR3 has 16 amino acids. Source study methods: Scientists estimated how many nucleated cells there were by amplifying reference gene primers. Method: immunoSEQ multiplex PCR; TCRdb's copy keeps in-frame clones and lacks some. V and J calls and clone size are as listed in that table; D and trimming were resolved from the DNA. The data contain hundreds of thousands of clones, roughly 87% of them seen just once; the ten biggest clones take up 10% to 15%. The specimen was peripheral blood. This chain links TRBV4-1 with TRBJ2-1; D perhaps matches TRBD1 (6 bases). This clonotype originated in a human donor in a cohort sampled during active COVID-19. CDR3 nucleotides: TGCGCCAGCAGCCAAGGGGGACACCCCTCCTACAATGAGCAGTTCTTC. Residues: CASSQGGHPSYNEQFF.